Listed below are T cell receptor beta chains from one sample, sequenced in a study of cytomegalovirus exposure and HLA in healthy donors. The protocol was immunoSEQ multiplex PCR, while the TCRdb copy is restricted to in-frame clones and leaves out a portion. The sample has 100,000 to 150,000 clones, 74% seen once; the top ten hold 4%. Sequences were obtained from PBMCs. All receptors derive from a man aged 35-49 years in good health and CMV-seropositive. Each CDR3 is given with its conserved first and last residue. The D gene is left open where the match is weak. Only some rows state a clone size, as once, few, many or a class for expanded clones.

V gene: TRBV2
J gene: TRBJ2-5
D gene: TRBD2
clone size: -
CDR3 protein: CASIPGTSGRIGETQYF
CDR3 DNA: TGTGCCAGCATCCCTGGGACTAGCGGGAGGATAGGGGAGACCCAGTACTTC

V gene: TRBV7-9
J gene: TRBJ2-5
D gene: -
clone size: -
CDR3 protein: CASGPSEETQYF
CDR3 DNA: TGTGCCAGCGGGCCCTCGGAAGAGACCCAGTACTTC

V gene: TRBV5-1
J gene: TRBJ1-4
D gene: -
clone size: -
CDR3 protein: CASSSYSNSNEKLFF
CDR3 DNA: TGCGCCAGCAGCTCTTACAGTAACAGTAATGAAAAACTGTTTTTT

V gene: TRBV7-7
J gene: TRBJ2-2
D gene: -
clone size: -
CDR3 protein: CASSWGANTGELFF
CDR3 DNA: TGTGCTAGCAGCTGGGGGGCGAACACCGGGGAGCTGTTTTTT

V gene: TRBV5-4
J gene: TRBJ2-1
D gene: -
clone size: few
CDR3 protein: CASSSINEQFF
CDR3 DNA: TGTGCCAGCAGCAGCATCAATGAGCAGTTCTTC

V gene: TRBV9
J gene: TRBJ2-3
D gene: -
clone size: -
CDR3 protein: CASSVEGQADTQYF
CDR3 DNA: TGTGCCAGCAGCGTAGAGGGGCAGGCAGATACGCAGTATTTT

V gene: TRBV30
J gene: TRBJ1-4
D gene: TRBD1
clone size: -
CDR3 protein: CAWALLGQGRNEKLFF
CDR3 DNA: TGTGCCTGGGCGCTTTTAGGACAGGGGAGAAATGAAAAACTGTTTTTT

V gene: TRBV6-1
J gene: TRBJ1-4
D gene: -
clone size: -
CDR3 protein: CASTRVGNEKLFF
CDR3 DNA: TGTGCCAGCACGAGGGTTGGAAATGAAAAACTGTTTTTT

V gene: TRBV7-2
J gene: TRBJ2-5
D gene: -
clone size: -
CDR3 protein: CASTVGLGQPQETQYF
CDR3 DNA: TGTGCCAGCACCGTGGGCCTGGGACAACCCCAAGAGACCCAGTACTTC

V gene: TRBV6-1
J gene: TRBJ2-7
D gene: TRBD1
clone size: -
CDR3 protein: CASRDRGSYEQYF
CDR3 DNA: TGTGCCAGCAGGGACAGGGGCTCCTACGAGCAGTACTTC

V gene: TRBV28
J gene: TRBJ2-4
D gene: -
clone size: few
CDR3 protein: CASSLAARAKNIQYF
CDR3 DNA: TGTGCCAGCAGTTTAGCGGCGAGGGCCAAAAACATTCAGTACTTC

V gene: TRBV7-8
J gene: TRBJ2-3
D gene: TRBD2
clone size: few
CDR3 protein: CASSPRPGTRMSTDTQYF
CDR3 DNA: TGTGCCAGCAGCCCCCGTCCCGGGACTAGGATGAGCACAGATACGCAGTATTTT

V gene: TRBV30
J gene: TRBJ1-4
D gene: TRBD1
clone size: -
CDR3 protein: CAWSEGQTPSNEKLFF
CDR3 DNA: TGTGCCTGGAGTGAGGGACAGACACCCTCGAATGAAAAACTGTTTTTT

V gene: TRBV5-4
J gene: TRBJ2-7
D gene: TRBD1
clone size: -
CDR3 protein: CASSPGTGGGYEQYF
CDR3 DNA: TGTGCCAGCAGCCCTGGGACAGGGGGTGGGTACGAGCAGTACTTC

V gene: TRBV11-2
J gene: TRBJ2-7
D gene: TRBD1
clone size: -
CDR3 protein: CASSLGTATYEQYF
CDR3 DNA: TGTGCCAGCAGCTTGGGGACAGCTACCTACGAGCAGTACTTC

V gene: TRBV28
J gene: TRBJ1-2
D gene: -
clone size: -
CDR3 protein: CASSTPGHGGYTF
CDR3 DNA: TGTGCCAGCAGTACCCCGGGACACGGGGGCTACACCTTC

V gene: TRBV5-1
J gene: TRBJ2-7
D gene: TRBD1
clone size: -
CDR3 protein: CASSDQSGQKSWYF
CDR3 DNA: TGCGCCAGCAGCGACCAATCGGGACAGAAATCCTGGTACTTC

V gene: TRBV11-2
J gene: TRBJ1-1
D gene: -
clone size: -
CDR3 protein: CASSLGGRVTEAFF
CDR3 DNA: TGTGCCAGCAGCTTGGGGGGAAGAGTCACTGAAGCTTTCTTT

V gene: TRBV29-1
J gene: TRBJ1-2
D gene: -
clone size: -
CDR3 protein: CSVETQTGEPYGYTF
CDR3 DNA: TGCAGCGTTGAGACTCAGACAGGAGAACCCTATGGCTACACCTTC

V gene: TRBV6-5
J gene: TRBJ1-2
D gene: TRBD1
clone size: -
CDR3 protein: CASSSLWTGLNGYTF
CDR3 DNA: TGTGCCAGCAGTTCGTTATGGACAGGGTTAAATGGCTACACCTTC

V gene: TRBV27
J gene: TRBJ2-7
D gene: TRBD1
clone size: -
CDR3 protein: CASNEIRDRPNEQYF
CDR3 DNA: TGTGCCAGCAACGAGATCCGGGACAGGCCCAACGAGCAGTACTTC

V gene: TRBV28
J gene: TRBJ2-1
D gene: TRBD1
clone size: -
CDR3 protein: CASSSYSDRGRRGEQFF
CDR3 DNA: TGTGCCAGCAGTTCATACTCGGACAGGGGGCGAAGGGGTGAGCAGTTCTTC

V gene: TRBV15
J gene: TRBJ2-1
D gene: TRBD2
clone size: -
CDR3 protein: CATSRGGGYNEQFF
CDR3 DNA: TGTGCCACCAGCAGAGGGGGGGGCTACAATGAGCAGTTCTTC

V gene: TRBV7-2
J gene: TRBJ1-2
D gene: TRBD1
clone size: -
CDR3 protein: CASSLRIGTGGGYTF
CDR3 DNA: TGTGCCAGCAGCTTAAGGATTGGGACAGGGGGTGGCTACACCTTC

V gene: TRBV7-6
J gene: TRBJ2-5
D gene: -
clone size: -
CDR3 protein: CASSAGSGQETQYF
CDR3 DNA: TGTGCCAGCAGCGCAGGCAGCGGCCAAGAGACCCAGTACTTC

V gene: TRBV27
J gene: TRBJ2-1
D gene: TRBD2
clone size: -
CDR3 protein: CASSLSRDYRNEQFF
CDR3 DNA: TGTGCCAGCAGTTTATCCCGGGACTACCGCAATGAGCAGTTCTTC